What follows describes a single T cell receptor beta chain. Its antigen is currently unknown. This sample was included in a study of T cell responses to AZD1222 COVID-19 vaccine. Study-wide results and limits: CD4 TCRs associated with vaccination spanned spike, dominating at 160-218 and 743-854. After two AZD1222 doses, spike-specific TCR breadth and depth rose versus day 0. A mostly white British donor set with more females was recruited, and clonal diversity was possibly underestimated.

This table comes from immunoSEQ multiplex PCR, and its TCRdb copy is limited to in-frame clones, with some not included. This table holds more than 120,000 clones, nearly 90% found once. V lost 5 bases and J 1 base, leaving 14 bases between the germline ends. This CDR3 region has 15 residues. Germline-derived CDR1 and CDR2 are SGHVS and FNYEAQ. Specimen: peripheral blood, collected 28 days after the second dose of the MenACWY control vaccine. The chain combines TRBV7-6 with TRBJ2-5, with a possible D match to TRBD2 (6 bases). This clonotype originated in an adult who received the MenACWY meningococcal vaccine as a control. CDR3 region: CASSQEGDSQETQYF. DNA of the CDR3: TGTGCCAGCAGCCAGGAGGGAGACAGCCAAGAGACCCAGTACTTC.